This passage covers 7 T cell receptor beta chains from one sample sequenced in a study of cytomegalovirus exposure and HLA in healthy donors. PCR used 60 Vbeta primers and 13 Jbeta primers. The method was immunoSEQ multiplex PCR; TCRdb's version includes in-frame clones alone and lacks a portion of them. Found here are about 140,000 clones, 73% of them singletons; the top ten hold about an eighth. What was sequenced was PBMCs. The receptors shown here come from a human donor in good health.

The CDR3 loop is CASNIAGADTQYF. CDR3 in DNA: TGTGCCAGCAATATAGCGGGAGCAGATACGCAGTATTTT. The genes are TRBV6-1 and TRBJ2-3; TRBD2 agrees at 9 bases. V trimming: 7 bases; J trimming: 4 bases; junction bases outside the gene matches: 3. There are 13 residues in the CDR3. Germline-derived CDR1 and CDR2 are MNHNS and SASEGT.

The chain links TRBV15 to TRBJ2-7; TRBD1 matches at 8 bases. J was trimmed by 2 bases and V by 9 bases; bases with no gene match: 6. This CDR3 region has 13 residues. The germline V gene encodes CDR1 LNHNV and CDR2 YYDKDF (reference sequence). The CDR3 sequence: CATRDRLTYEQYF. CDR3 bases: TGTGCCACGAGGGACAGGCTAACCTACGAGCAGTACTTC.

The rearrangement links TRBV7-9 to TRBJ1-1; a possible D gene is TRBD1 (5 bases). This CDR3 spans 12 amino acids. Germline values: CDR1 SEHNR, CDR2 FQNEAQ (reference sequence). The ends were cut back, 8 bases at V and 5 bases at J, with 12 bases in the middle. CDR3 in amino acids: CASRTGGTEAFF. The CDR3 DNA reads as TGTGCCAGCCGAACCGGGGGGACTGAAGCTTTCTTT.

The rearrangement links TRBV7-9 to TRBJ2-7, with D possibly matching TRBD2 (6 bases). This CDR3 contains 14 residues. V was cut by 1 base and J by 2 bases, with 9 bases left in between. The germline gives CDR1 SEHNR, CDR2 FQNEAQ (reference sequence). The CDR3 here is CASSLGGNTYEQYF. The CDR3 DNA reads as TGTGCCAGCAGCTTAGGCGGGAATACCTACGAGCAGTACTTC.

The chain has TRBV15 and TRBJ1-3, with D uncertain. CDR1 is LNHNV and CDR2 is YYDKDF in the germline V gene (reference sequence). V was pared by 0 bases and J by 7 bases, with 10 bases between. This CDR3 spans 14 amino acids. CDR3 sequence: CATSRDLYLNTIYF. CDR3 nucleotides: TGTGCCACCAGCAGAGATTTATATTTGAACACCATATATTTT.

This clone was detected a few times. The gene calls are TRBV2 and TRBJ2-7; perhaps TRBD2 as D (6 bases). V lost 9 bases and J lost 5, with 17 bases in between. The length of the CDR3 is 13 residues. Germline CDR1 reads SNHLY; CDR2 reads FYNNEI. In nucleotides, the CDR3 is TGTGCCAGTGGGCCGGGAGAAATCCACGAGCAGTACTTC. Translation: CASGPGEIHEQYF.

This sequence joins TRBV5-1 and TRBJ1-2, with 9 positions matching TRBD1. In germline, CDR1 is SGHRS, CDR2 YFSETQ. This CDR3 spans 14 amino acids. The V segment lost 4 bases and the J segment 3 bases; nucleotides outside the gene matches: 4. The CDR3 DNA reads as TGCGCCAGCAGCCCGGACAGGGGTTACTATGGCTACACCTTC. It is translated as CASSPDRGYYGYTF.